These 13 T cell receptor beta chains originate from one sample sequenced in a study of post-analysis software for immune sequencing data. General observations from the study: Five TRBV segments were significantly more frequent in patients than in controls. TRBV5-6, TRBV5-1 and TRBV20-1 were among these segments.

Tagging with unique molecular identifiers was a feature of the TCR beta cDNA libraries. TCRdb re-derived calls from the PCR reads in MiXCR, one entry per CDR3 protein. The data show approximately 360,000 distinct CDR3 sequences, about a third seen once. Antigen specificity for these receptors is unknown. Sequencing input: blood. The receptors here all came from a girl aged 5-17 years with multiple sclerosis.

This chain links TRBV3-1 with TRBJ2-7; D uncertain. CDR1 LGHDT and CDR2 YNNKEL come from the germline V gene (reference sequence). Trimming cost V 0 bases and J 0 bases, with 3 bases left between them. This CDR3 contains 13 residues. CDR3 residues: CASSQDVSYEQYF. The CDR3 region has the DNA TGTGCCAGCAGCCAAGATGTCTCCTACGAGCAGTACTTC.

In its sample, this clonotype was seen once. V is TRBV28 and J is TRBJ2-5; 12 bases map to TRBD1. The germline V gene has CDR1 MDHEN and CDR2 SYDVKM. Trimming took 6 bases from V and 12 from J; bases not matched to a gene: 5. The CDR3 covers 12 residues. CDR3 protein: CASRSGTGGKYF. Here the CDR3 DNA reads TGTGCCAGCAGGTCCGGGACAGGGGGCAAGTACTTC.

The chain links TRBV6-6 to TRBJ2-1; possibly TRBD1 or TRBD2 for D (6 bases each). Per the germline V gene, CDR1 is MNHNY and CDR2 is SVGAGI (reference sequence). The CDR3 sequence is 15 residues long. Trimming took off 5 bases at V and 9 bases at J, with 20 bases between the two ends. CDR3 in amino acids: CASSLSGALYGEQFF. The CDR3 nucleotides are TGTGCCAGCAGTCTATCGGGGGCTTTGTACGGTGAGCAGTTCTTC.

The chain couples TRBV7-2 to TRBJ2-5, with a weak D call TRBD2 (5 bases). From germline, CDR1 is SGHTA and CDR2 FQGNSA. There are 14 residues in the CDR3. V lost 2 bases and J 1 base, leaving 8 bases between the germline ends. The CDR3 protein is CASSLNSVQETQYF. Here the CDR3 DNA reads TGTGCCAGCAGCTTAAATAGCGTCCAAGAGACCCAGTACTTC.

The genes are TRBV5-6 and TRBJ2-3; D is uncertain. The CDR3 covers 15 residues. The V gene lost 3 bases and the J gene lost 0 bases, with 11 bases spanning the gap. Germline-derived CDR1 and CDR2 are SGHDT and YYEEEE. The CDR3 nucleotides read TGTGCCAGCAGCTCCCATGTGCTCAGCACAGATACGCAGTATTTT. This translates into CASSSHVLSTDTQYF.

Only a few counts were recorded for this clonotype. The chain has TRBV20-1 and TRBJ1-5; the D gene is possibly TRBD1 (5 bases). The germline V gene encodes CDR1 DFQATT and CDR2 SNEGSKA (reference sequence). V lost 0 bases and J lost 4, with 10 bases in between. CDR3 size: 14 residues. The CDR3 spells CSARDRVRNQPQHF. Here the CDR3 DNA reads TGCAGTGCTAGAGACAGGGTTCGGAATCAGCCCCAGCATTTT.

This clonotype was detected a few times. V usage is TRBV6-2 or TRBV6-3 and J usage is TRBJ1-5, with D possibly being TRBD1 (5 bases). CDR3 length: 16 amino acids. V lost 2 bases, J lost 7 bases, and 18 bases lay in between. The germline gives CDR1 MNHEY, CDR2 SVGEGT. CDR3 in DNA: TGTGCCAGCAGTTACGCCCCCCTGGGGGTCGGGCAGCCCCAGCATTTT. Translation: CASSYAPLGVGQPQHF.

This chain connects TRBV6-5 to TRBJ1-2, with no clear D. Deletions cut 4 bases from V and 8 bases from J, with 11 bases between. Germline lookup yields CDR1 MNHEY and CDR2 SVGAGI. The CDR3 spans 12 residues. The CDR3 DNA sequence: TGTGCCAGCAGTTCCCCCGGCGGGGGCTACACCTTC. Translated: CASSSPGGGYTF.

This clonotype was found many times. The chain uses TRBV29-1 and TRBJ2-5; the D gene is possibly TRBD1 (6 bases). CDR1 is SQVTM, CDR2 ANQGSEA, per germline. With 3 bases removed from V and 4 bases from J, the gap between germline ends came to 12 bases. The CDR3 is 13 residues long. The CDR3: CSVDKGVRETQYF. The CDR3 nucleotides read TGCAGCGTTGATAAGGGGGTCAGAGAGACCCAGTACTTC.

This clonotype was found a few times. The chain combines TRBV7-9 with TRBJ2-1, with D possibly called TRBD1 or TRBD2 (6 bases each). The CDR3 length is 15 residues. Looked up from germline, CDR1 is SEHNR and CDR2 is FQNEAQ (reference sequence). V lost 1 base and J lost 8, with 15 bases in between. As DNA, the CDR3 is TGTGCCAGCAGCTTAGTTGGGGGGCCGGGGGATGAGCAGTTCTTC. It is translated as CASSLVGGPGDEQFF.

This clonotype was seen only once. One base away lies a much larger clone, so this may be a sequencing read error. The DNA for the CDR3 is TGCGCCAGCAGCCAAGATAGGACAGGGAGCTACAATGAGCAGTACTTC. Its protein product is CASSQDRTGSYNEQYF. The genes are TRBV4-3 and TRBJ2-1, with 8 bases identical to TRBD1. The better agreement between TRBJ2-7 and the DNA end casts doubt on the J call. The CDR3 extends over 16 amino acids. CDR1 is LGHNA and CDR2 is YSLEER in the germline V gene.

V usage is TRBV5-1 and J usage is TRBJ2-7; 7 bases map to TRBD2. This CDR3 is built from 16 residues. V was clipped by 2 bases and J by 2 bases; unmatched bases: 10. Per germline, CDR1 SGHRS and CDR2 YFSETQ. For the CDR3, the DNA is TGCGCCAGCAGCTTCCCCTGGGGGGGAACCCCCTACGAGCAGTACTTC. It is translated as CASSFPWGGTPYEQYF.

The rearrangement uses TRBV12-3 or TRBV12-4 and TRBJ2-2; a possible D gene is TRBD1 (5 bases). This CDR3 contains 15 residues. Trimming removed 3 bases from V and 4 bases from J, with 12 bases in between. The CDR3 reads CASSLEQASTGELFF. CDR3 bases: TGTGCCAGCAGTTTGGAACAGGCGAGCACCGGGGAGCTGTTTTTT.